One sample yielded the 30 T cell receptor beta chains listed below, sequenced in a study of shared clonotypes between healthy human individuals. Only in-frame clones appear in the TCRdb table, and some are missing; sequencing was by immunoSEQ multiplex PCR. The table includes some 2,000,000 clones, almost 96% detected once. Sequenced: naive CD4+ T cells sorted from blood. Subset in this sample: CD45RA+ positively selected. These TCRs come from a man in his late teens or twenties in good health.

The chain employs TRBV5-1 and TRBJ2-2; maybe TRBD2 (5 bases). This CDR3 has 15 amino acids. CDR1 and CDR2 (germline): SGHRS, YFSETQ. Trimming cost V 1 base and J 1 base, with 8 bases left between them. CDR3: CASSLTEVNTGELFF. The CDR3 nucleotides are TGCGCCAGCAGCTTGACGGAGGTGAACACCGGGGAGCTGTTTTTT.

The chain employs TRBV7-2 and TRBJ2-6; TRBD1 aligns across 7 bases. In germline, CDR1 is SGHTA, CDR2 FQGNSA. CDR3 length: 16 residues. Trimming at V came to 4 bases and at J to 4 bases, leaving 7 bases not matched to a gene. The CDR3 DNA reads TGTGCCAGCAGCTCACCGACAGGGCCCGGGGCCAACGTCCTGACTTTC. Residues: CASSSPTGPGANVLTF.

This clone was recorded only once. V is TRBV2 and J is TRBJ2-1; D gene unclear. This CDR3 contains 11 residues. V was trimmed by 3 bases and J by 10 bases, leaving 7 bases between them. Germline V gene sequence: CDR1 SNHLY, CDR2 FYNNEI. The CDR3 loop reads CASSEQWEQFF. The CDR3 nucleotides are TGTGCCAGCAGTGAGCAGTGGGAGCAGTTCTTC.

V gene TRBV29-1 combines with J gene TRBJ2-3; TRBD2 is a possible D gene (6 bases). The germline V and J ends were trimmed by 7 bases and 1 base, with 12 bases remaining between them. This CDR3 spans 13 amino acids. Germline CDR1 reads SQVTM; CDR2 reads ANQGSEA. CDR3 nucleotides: TGCAGCGCTAGACTAGGGGGCACAGATACGCAGTATTTT. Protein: CSARLGGTDTQYF.

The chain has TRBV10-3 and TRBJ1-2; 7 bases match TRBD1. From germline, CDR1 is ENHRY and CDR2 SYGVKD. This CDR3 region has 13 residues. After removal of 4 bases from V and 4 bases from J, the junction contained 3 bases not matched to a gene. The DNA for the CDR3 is TGTGCCATCAGTGCGGACAGGCTCTATGGCTACACCTTC. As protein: CAISADRLYGYTF.

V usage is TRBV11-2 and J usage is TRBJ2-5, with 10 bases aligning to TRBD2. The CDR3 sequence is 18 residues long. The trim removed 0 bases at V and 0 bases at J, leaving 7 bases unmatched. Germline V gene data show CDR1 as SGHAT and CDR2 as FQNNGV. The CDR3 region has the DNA TGTGCCAGCAGCTTAGAAGCGCTAGCGGGGGTGAACCAAGAGACCCAGTACTTC. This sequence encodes CASSLEALAGVNQETQYF.

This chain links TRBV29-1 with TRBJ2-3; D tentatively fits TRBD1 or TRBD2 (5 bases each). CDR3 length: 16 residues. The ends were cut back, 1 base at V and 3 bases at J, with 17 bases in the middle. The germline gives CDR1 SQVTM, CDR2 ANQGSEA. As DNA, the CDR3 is TGCAGCGTTGAAGGCCGTGGGGGTGTTGCGACAGATACGCAGTATTTT. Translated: CSVEGRGGVATDTQYF.

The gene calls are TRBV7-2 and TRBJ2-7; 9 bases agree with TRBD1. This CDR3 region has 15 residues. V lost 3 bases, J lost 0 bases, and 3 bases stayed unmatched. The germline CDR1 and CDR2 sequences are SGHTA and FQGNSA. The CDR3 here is CASSFAGQGSYEQYF. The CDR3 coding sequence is TGTGCCAGCAGCTTCGCGGGACAGGGCTCCTACGAGCAGTACTTC.

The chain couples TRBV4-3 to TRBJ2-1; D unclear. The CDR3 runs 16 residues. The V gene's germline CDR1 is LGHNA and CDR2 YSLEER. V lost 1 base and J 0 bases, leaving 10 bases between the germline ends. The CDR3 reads CASSQAGRSSYNEQFF. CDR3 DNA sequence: TGCGCCAGCAGCCAAGCGGGTCGGAGCTCCTACAATGAGCAGTTCTTC.

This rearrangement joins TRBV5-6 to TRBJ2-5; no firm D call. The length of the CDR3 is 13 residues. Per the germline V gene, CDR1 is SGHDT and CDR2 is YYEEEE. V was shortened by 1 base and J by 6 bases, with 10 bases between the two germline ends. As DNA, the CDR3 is TGTGCCAGCAGCTTGTCGAAGAGTAAGACCCAGTACTTC. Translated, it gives CASSLSKSKTQYF.

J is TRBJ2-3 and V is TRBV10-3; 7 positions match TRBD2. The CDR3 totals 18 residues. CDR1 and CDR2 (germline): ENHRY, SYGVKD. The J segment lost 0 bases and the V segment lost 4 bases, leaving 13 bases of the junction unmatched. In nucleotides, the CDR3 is TGTGCCATCAGTGGATCGGCTGGGAGCGGGAATAGCACAGATACGCAGTATTTT. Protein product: CAISGSAGSGNSTDTQYF.

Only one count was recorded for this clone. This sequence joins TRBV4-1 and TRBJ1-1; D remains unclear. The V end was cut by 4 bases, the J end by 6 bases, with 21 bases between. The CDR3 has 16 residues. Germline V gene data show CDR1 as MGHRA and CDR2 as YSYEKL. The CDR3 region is CASSRSANPLGSEAFF. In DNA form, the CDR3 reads TGCGCCAGCAGCCGGTCGGCGAATCCGCTCGGTTCTGAAGCTTTCTTT.

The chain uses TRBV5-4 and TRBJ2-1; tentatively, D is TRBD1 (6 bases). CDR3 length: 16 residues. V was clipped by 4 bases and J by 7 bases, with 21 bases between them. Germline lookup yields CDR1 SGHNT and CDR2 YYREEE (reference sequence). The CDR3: CASSGTQGMGGNEQFF. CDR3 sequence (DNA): TGTGCCAGCAGCGGAACACAGGGAATGGGTGGGAATGAGCAGTTCTTC.

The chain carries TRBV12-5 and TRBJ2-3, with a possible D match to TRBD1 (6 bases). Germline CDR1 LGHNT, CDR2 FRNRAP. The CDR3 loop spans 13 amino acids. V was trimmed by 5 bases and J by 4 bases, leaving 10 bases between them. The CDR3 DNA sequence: TGTGCTAGTGGTGCCTCAGGGGCAGATACGCAGTATTTT. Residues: CASGASGADTQYF.

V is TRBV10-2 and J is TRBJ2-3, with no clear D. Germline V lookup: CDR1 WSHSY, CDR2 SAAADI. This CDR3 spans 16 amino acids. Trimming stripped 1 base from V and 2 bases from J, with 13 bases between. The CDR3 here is CASSEWPVFSTDTQYF. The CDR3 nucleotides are TGCGCCAGCAGTGAGTGGCCCGTATTCTCCACAGATACGCAGTATTTT.

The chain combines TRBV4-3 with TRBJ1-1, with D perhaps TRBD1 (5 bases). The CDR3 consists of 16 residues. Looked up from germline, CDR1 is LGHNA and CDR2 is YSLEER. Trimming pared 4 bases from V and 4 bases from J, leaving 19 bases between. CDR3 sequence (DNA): TGCGCCAGCAGCCTCTCGGAGGGCAGGGTGAGCACTGAAGCTTTCTTT. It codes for CASSLSEGRVSTEAFF.

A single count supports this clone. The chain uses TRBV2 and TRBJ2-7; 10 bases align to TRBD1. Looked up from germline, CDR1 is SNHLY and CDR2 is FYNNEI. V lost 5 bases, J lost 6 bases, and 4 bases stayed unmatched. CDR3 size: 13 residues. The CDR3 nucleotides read TGTGCCAGCAGTCGGACAGGGGGTAGCGAGCAGTACTTC. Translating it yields CASSRTGGSEQYF.

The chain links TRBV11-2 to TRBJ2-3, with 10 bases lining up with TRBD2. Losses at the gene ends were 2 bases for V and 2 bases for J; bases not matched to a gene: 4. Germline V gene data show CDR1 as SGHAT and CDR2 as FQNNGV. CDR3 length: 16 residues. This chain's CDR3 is CASSLPSGGVTDTQYF. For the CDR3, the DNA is TGTGCCAGCAGCTTACCGAGCGGGGGGGTCACAGATACGCAGTATTTT.

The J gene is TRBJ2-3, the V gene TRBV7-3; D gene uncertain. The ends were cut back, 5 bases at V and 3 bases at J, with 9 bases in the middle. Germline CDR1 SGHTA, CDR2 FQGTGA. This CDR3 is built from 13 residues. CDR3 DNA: TGTGCCAGCAGCCCTCTTAGTACAGATACGCAGTATTTT. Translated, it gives CASSPLSTDTQYF.

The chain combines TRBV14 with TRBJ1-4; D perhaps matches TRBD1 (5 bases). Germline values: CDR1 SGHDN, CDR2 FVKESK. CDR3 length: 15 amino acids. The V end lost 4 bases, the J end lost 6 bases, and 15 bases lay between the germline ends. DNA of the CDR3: TGTGCCAGCAGCCGAGGGGCTACTTTTTATGAAAAACTGTTTTTT. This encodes CASSRGATFYEKLFF.

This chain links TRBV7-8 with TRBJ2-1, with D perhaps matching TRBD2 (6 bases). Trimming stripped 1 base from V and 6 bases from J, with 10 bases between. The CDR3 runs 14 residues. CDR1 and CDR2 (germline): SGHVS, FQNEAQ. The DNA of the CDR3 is TGTGCCAGCAGCTTAGTTATCGGGGGCAATGAGCAGTTCTTC. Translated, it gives CASSLVIGGNEQFF.

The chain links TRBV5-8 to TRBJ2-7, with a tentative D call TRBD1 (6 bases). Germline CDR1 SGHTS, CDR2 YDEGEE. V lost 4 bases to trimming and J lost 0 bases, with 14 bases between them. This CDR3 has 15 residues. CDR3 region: CASSLDRDISYEQYF. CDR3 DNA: TGTGCCAGCAGCCTCGACCGGGACATCTCCTACGAGCAGTACTTC.

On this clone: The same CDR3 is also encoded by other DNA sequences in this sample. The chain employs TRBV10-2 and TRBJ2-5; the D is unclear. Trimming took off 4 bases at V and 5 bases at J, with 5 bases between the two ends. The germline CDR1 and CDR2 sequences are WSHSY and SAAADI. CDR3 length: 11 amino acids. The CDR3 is CASSGPETQYF. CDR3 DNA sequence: TGCGCCAGCAGTGGTCCGGAGACCCAGTACTTC.

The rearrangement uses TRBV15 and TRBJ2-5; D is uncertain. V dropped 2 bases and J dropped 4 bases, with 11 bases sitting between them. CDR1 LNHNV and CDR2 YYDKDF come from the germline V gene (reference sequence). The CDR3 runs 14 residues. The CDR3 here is CATSRQDRSETQYF. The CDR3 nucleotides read TGTGCCACCAGCAGACAGGATCGATCAGAGACCCAGTACTTC.

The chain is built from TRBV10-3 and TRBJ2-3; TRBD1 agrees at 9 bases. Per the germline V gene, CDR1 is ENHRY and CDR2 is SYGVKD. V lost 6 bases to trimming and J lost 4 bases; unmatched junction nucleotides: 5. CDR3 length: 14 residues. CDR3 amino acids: CAIRTGGESDTQYF. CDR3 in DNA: TGTGCCATCAGAACAGGGGGCGAGTCAGATACGCAGTATTTT.

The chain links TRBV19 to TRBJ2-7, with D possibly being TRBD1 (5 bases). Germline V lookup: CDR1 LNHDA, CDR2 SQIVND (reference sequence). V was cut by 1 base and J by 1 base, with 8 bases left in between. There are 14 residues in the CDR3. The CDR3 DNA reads TGTGCCAGTAGTATAGGGGGCCCTTCCTACGAGCAGTACTTC. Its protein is CASSIGGPSYEQYF. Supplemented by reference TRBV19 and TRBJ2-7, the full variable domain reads DGGITQSPKYLFRKEGQNVTLSCEQNLNHDAMYWYRQDPGQGLRLIYYSQIVNDFQKGDIAEGYSVSREKKESFPLTVTSAQKNPTAFYLCASSIGGPSYEQYFGPGTRLTVT.

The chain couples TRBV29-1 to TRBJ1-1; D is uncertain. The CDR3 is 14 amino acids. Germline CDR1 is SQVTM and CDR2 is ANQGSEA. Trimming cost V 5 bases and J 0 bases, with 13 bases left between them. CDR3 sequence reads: CSVFGRLMNTEAFF. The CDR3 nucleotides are TGCAGCGTTTTTGGGCGTTTGATGAACACTGAAGCTTTCTTT.

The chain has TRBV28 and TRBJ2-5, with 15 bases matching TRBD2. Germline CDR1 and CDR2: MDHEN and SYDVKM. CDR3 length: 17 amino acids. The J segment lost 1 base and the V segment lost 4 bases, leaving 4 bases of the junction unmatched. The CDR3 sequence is CASSWGLAGGTQETQYF. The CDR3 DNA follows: TGTGCCAGCAGTTGGGGACTAGCGGGGGGTACCCAAGAGACCCAGTACTTC.

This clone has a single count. CDR3: CASSHGDRGLGANVLTF. The CDR3 region has the DNA TGTGCCAGCAGCCATGGGGACAGGGGGCTTGGGGCCAACGTCCTGACTTTC. This chain uses TRBV5-6 with TRBJ2-6, with 12 bases matching TRBD1. The germline V gene encodes CDR1 SGHDT and CDR2 YYEEEE. The length of the CDR3 is 17 residues. The J segment lost 3 bases and the V segment lost 4 bases, leaving 5 bases of the junction unmatched.

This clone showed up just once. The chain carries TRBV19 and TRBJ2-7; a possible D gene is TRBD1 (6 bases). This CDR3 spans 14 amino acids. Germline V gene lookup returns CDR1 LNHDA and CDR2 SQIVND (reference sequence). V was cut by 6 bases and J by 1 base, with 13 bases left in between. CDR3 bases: TGTGCCAGTAGCCGGGACAAAGGTTCCTACGAGCAGTACTTC. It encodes CASSRDKGSYEQYF. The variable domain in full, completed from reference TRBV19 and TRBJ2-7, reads DGGITQSPKYLFRKEGQNVTLSCEQNLNHDAMYWYRQDPGQGLRLIYYSQIVNDFQKGDIAEGYSVSREKKESFPLTVTSAQKNPTAFYLCASSRDKGSYEQYFGPGTRLTVT.